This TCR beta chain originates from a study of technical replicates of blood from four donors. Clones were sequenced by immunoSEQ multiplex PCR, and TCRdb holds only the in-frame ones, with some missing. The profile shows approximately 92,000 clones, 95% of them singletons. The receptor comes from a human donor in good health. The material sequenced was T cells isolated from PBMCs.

The CDR3 sequence is CASSSDRGNGYGYTF. In DNA, the CDR3 is TGTGCCAGTAGTAGTGACAGGGGGAATGGCTATGGCTACACCTTC. V usage is TRBV19 and J usage is TRBJ1-2; 9 nucleotides agree with TRBD1. V shed 4 bases, J shed 4 bases, and the junction held 7 bases outside the gene matches. CDR3 length: 15 residues. The germline V gene has CDR1 LNHDA and CDR2 SQIVND (reference sequence).